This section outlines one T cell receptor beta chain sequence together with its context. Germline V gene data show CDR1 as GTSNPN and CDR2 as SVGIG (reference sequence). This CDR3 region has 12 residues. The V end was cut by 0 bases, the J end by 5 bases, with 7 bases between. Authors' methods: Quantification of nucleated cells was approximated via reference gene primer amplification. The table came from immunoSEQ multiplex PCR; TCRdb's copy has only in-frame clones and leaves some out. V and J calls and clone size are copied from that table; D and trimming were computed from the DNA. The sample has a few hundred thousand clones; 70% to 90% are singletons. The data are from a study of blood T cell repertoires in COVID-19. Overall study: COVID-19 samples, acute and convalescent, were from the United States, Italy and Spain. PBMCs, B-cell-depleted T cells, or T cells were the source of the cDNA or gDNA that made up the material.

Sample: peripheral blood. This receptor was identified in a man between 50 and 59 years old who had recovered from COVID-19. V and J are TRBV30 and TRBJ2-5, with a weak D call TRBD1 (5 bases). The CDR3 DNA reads TGTGCCTGGAGTGTTAAGGGGGAGACCCAGTACTTC. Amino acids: CAWSVKGETQYF.